This T cell receptor (beta chain) derives from a study of blood T cell repertoires in COVID-19. Study as a whole: Material from acute and convalescent COVID-19 was sourced from the United States, Italy and Spain. PBMCs, B-cell-depleted T cells, or T cells were the source of the cDNA or gDNA that made up the material.

Per the germline V gene, CDR1 is LGHNA and CDR2 is YNFKEQ. Trimming removed 4 bases at V and 2 bases at J, with 24 bases between. The CDR3 sequence is 18 residues long. Using immunoSEQ multiplex PCR, the repertoire was profiled, and TCRdb retains in-frame clones only, with some absent. The sample has 110,000 or so clones; around nine tenths are singletons. V gene TRBV4-2 combines with J gene TRBJ2-7, with D maybe TRBD2 (7 bases). The sample comprised peripheral blood. The receptor's source is a woman aged 70-85 years who had recovered from COVID-19. Here the CDR3 DNA reads TGTGCCAGCAGCCTTCGGCCGGAAGGCGGGGGCGAAACCTACGAGCAGTACTTC. Its translation: CASSLRPEGGGETYEQYF.